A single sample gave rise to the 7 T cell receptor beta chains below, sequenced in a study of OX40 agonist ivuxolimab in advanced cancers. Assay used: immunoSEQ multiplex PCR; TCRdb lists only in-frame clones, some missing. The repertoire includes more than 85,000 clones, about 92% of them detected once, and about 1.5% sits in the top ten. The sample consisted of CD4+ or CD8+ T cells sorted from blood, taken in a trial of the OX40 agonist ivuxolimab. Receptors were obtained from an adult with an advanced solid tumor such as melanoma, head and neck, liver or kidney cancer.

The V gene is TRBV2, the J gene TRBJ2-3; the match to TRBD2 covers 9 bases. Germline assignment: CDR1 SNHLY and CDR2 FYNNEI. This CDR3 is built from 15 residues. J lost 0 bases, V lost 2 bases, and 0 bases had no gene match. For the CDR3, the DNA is TGTGCCAGCAGTGAACTAGCGGGAAGCACAGATACGCAGTATTTT. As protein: CASSELAGSTDTQYF.

CDR3 nucleotides: TGTGCCAGCAGTTTAGTGCGGGATACCTACGAGCAGTACTTC. Translation gives CASSLVRDTYEQYF. The chain recombines TRBV28 with TRBJ2-7; D is possibly TRBD2 (6 bases). V was shortened by 2 bases and J by 2 bases, with 10 bases between the two germline ends. The germline gives CDR1 MDHEN, CDR2 SYDVKM. This CDR3 is 14 amino acids long.

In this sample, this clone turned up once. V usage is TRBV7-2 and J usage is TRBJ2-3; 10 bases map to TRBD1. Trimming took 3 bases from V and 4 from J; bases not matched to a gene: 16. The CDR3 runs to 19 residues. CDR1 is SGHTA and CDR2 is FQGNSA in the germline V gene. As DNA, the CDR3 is TGTGCCAGCAGCTTTAGGTCGACAGGGGGCTATGGTCCCGCAGATACGCAGTATTTT. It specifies CASSFRSTGGYGPADTQYF. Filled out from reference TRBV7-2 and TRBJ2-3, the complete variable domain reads GAGVSQSPSNKVTEKGKDVELRCDPISGHTALYWYRQSLGQGLEFLIYFQGNSAPDKSGLPSDRFSAERTGGSVSTLTIQRTQQEDSAVYLCASSFRSTGGYGPADTQYFGPGTRLTVL.

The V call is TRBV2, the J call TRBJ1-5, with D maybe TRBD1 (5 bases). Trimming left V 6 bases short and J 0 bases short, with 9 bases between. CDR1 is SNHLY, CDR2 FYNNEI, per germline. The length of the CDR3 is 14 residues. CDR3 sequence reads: CASSTDSSNQPQHF. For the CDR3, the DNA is TGTGCCAGCAGCACTGACAGTAGCAATCAGCCCCAGCATTTT.

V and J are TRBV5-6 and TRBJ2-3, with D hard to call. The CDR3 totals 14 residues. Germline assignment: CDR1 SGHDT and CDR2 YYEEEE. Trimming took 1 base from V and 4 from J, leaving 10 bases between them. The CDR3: CASSLSRNPDTQYF. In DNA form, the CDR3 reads TGTGCCAGCAGCTTGTCCAGGAACCCAGATACGCAGTATTTT.

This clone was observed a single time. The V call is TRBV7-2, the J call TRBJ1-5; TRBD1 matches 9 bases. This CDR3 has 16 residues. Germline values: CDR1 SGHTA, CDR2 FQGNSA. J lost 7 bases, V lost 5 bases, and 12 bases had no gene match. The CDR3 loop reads CASSRTPDRGRQPQHF. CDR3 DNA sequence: TGTGCCAGCAGCCGCACCCCGGACAGGGGTCGCCAGCCCCAGCATTTT.

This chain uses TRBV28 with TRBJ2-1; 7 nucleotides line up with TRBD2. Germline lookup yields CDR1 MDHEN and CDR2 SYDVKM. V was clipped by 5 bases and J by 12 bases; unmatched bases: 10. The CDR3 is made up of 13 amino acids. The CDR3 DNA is TGTGCCAGCAGTCTAGCGGACCCCCGGGGGCAGTTCTTC. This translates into CASSLADPRGQFF.